The 2 T cell receptor beta chains reported below all come from one sample, sequenced in a study of shared clonotypes between healthy human individuals. Profiled with immunoSEQ multiplex PCR; TCRdb holds only in-frame clones, not every one. The sample lists roughly 480,000 clones, 70% to 85% occurring once. Sequences were obtained from PBMCs. Receptors were obtained from a woman between 40 and 50 years old in good health. Some clones in this sample may be carry-over from other donors' samples.

As for this clone: A far larger clone is just one base off, so this is likely a read error. The chain employs TRBV12-5 and TRBJ2-5, with TRBD2 matching over 9 bases. The CDR3 totals 16 residues. V gave up 0 bases and J gave up 9 bases; unmatched junction bases: 11. CDR1 LGHNT and CDR2 FRNRAP come from the germline V gene. This CDR3 is CASGLVLAGVGESQYF. In DNA, the CDR3 is TGTGCTAGTGGTTTGGTATTAGCGGGAGTAGGTGAGTCCCAGTACTTC.

The chain is built from TRBV18 and TRBJ2-1; no firm D call. With 6 bases removed from V and 11 bases from J, the gap between germline ends came to 14 bases. Germline values: CDR1 KGHSH, CDR2 LQKENI. This CDR3 is built from 12 residues. CDR3 amino acids: CASSPDTRQQFF. As DNA, the CDR3 is TGTGCCAGCTCTCCCGACACCCGACAGCAGTTCTTC. The full variable domain, its missing parts supplied by reference TRBV18 and TRBJ2-1, is NAGVMQNPRHLVRRRGQEARLRCSPMKGHSHVYWYRQLPEEGLKFMVYLQKENIIDESGMPKERFSAEFPKEGPSILRIQQVVRGDSAAYFCASSPDTRQQFFGPGTRLTVL.